This T cell receptor beta chain was captured in a study of T cells in pancreatic ductal adenocarcinoma. V was pared by 1 base and J by 5 bases, with 5 bases of the junction left unmatched. From germline, CDR1 is SGHAT and CDR2 FQNNGV. This CDR3 has 16 residues. Generated by immunoSEQ multiplex PCR, the TCRdb table keeps only in-frame clones and is missing some. The table has 25,000 to 35,000 clones, roughly 92% seen once. Surgery without prior neoadjuvant therapy was the treatment of the selected pancreatic ductal adenocarcinoma patients. The sample comprised PBMCs. This TCR derives from a human donor with pancreatic ductal adenocarcinoma. This sequence joins TRBV11-2 and TRBJ1-4, with 9 bases fitting TRBD1. The CDR3 sequence is CASSLAYRGRNEKLFF. The CDR3, as DNA: TGTGCCAGCAGCTTAGCGTACAGGGGGCGAAATGAAAAACTGTTTTTT.